Listed below are T cell receptor beta chains from one sample, sequenced in a study of blood T cell repertoires in COVID-19. TCRdb's copy holds only in-frame clones and misses some; the assay was immunoSEQ multiplex PCR. The sample lists around 250,000 clones; about four fifths were seen once. The specimen sequenced was PBMCs or T cells enriched from blood (not recorded which). The receptors stem from a man aged 35 to 55 who had been exposed to COVID-19. Both conserved end residues are part of each CDR3. The order of the fields is D gene, clone size, J gene, V gene, CDR3 DNA, CDR3 protein. The D gene is left open where the match is weak. Only part of the rows carry a size: once, few, many, or a class if the clone is expanded.

D: .
size: .
J: TRBJ2-1
V: TRBV4-2
DNA: TGTGCCAGCAGCCAAGCCGGACAGACATACAATGAGCAGTTCTTC
CDR3: CASSQAGQTYNEQFF

D: TRBD2
size: .
J: TRBJ2-5
V: TRBV5-5
DNA: TGTGCCAGCAGCTTCTTGGCTCCCGGGGGGGGCGGAAAAGAGACCCAGTACTTC
CDR3: CASSFLAPGGGGKETQYF

D: TRBD1
size: .
J: TRBJ1-1
V: TRBV2
DNA: TGTGCCAGTACTTCGAGTAGGGGGCTAGGAGACACTGAAGCTTTCTTT
CDR3: CASTSSRGLGDTEAFF

D: .
size: .
J: TRBJ1-6
V: TRBV14
DNA: TGTGCCAGCAGCCAAGGACAGCTTAATTCACCCCTCCACTTT
CDR3: CASSQGQLNSPLHF

D: .
size: .
J: TRBJ2-2
V: TRBV12-3/TRBV12-4
DNA: TGCGCCACGGGACAAAAGGACACCGGGGAGCTGTTTTTT
CDR3: CATGQKDTGELFF

D: .
size: .
J: TRBJ1-6
V: TRBV5-1
DNA: TGCGCCAGCAGCCGGACTGGGTACCAGCTCCGGGGGTCACCCCTCCACTTT
CDR3: CASSRTGYQLRGSPLHF

D: .
size: .
J: TRBJ2-3
V: TRBV28
DNA: TGTGCCAGCAGGCGGGTCTTACTAGAGCACACAGATACGCAGTATTTT
CDR3: CASRRVLLEHTDTQYF

D: TRBD1
size: .
J: TRBJ1-2
V: TRBV19
DNA: TGTGCCAGTAGTTCGCCGGGACAGGGTGATGGCTACACCTTC
CDR3: CASSSPGQGDGYTF

D: TRBD1
size: .
J: TRBJ2-7
V: TRBV12-3/TRBV12-4
DNA: TGTGCCAGTGGGGACAGGGGGACCTACGAGCAGTACTTC
CDR3: CASGDRGTYEQYF

D: .
size: .
J: TRBJ1-1
V: TRBV30
DNA: TGTGCCTGGACAAGGGACTCGGTAATGAACACTGAAGCTTTCTTT
CDR3: CAWTRDSVMNTEAFF

D: TRBD1
size: .
J: TRBJ1-6
V: TRBV9
DNA: TGTGCCAGCAGCACTAACCGGGACAGGGGGCCGAGCTCCTATAATTCACCCCTCCACTTT
CDR3: CASSTNRDRGPSSYNSPLHF

D: TRBD1
size: .
J: TRBJ2-7
V: TRBV27
DNA: TGTGCCAGCAGTTTATCGACAGGACAGGGTTCCTACGAGCAGTACTTC
CDR3: CASSLSTGQGSYEQYF

D: .
size: .
J: TRBJ1-6
V: TRBV11-2
DNA: TGTGCCAGCGGGTGGGAGGTCTCACCCCTCCACTTT
CDR3: CASGWEVSPLHF

D: .
size: .
J: TRBJ1-2
V: TRBV6-5
DNA: TGTGCCAGCACTCCGGGGGTAGGCTACACCTTC
CDR3: CASTPGVGYTF

D: .
size: .
J: TRBJ1-2
V: TRBV7-3
DNA: TGTGCCAGCAGCTTAAACAGTAACTATGGCTACACCTTC
CDR3: CASSLNSNYGYTF

D: .
size: .
J: TRBJ2-1
V: TRBV10-3
DNA: TGTGCCATCGTCGGTGAGGGAAAGGACTACAATGAGCAGTTCTTC
CDR3: CAIVGEGKDYNEQFF

D: .
size: .
J: TRBJ2-2
V: TRBV15
DNA: TGTGCCACCAGCAGAGATCAGGGGCAGCGCCCCGGGGAGCTGTTTTTT
CDR3: CATSRDQGQRPGELFF

D: TRBD2
size: .
J: TRBJ2-7
V: TRBV19
DNA: TGTGCCAGTAGTGTAGCGGGAGGACCCTACGAGCAGTACTTC
CDR3: CASSVAGGPYEQYF

D: .
size: .
J: TRBJ1-3
V: TRBV19
DNA: TGTGCCAGTAGTCCCCAGAGGCTGGTTGGTTTGGACACCATATATTTT
CDR3: CASSPQRLVGLDTIYF

D: TRBD2
size: once
J: TRBJ2-3
V: TRBV10-3
DNA: TGTGCCATCAGTGATTCGGCTACTAGCGGTTATTCTAGCACAGATACGCAGTATTTT
CDR3: CAISDSATSGYSSTDTQYF

D: .
size: .
J: TRBJ2-7
V: TRBV2
DNA: TGTGCCAGCAGATCAGGGTTCCAGCAGTACTTC
CDR3: CASRSGFQQYF

D: TRBD1
size: .
J: TRBJ1-5
V: TRBV5-1
DNA: TGCGCCAGCAGCCCCGGGACAGGGAACCAGCCCCAGCATTTT
CDR3: CASSPGTGNQPQHF

D: .
size: .
J: TRBJ2-7
V: TRBV5-4
DNA: TGTGCCAGCAGCGCTGGAGGCCAGCGGGCAACCTACGAGCAGTACTTC
CDR3: CASSAGGQRATYEQYF

D: TRBD2
size: .
J: TRBJ2-1
V: TRBV5-1
DNA: TGCGCCAGCAGGGAAGGGACTAGCGGCTCCTACAATGAGCAGTTCTTC
CDR3: CASREGTSGSYNEQFF

D: .
size: once
J: TRBJ2-1
V: TRBV6-4
DNA: TGTGCCAGCAGAGACAGAGAACACAATGAGCAGTTCTTC
CDR3: CASRDREHNEQFF

D: TRBD2
size: .
J: TRBJ2-2
V: TRBV6-5
DNA: TGTGCCAGCAGACTAGCGGGACAGACCGGGGAGCTGTTTTTT
CDR3: CASRLAGQTGELFF

D: .
size: .
J: TRBJ2-3
V: TRBV29-1
DNA: TGCAGCGCTCGACAGAGGCCCGAAGATACGCAGTATTTT
CDR3: CSARQRPEDTQYF

D: TRBD2
size: .
J: TRBJ2-3
V: TRBV4-1
DNA: TGCGCCAGCAGCTTTCGACTAGCGGGGGCAGATACGCAGTATTTT
CDR3: CASSFRLAGADTQYF

D: .
size: .
J: TRBJ2-3
V: TRBV3-1/TRBV3-2
DNA: TGTGCCAGCAGCCGAGGACAGGGAGGGGCTAGCACAGATACGCAGTATTTT
CDR3: CASSRGQGGASTDTQYF

D: TRBD2
size: .
J: TRBJ2-5
V: TRBV19
DNA: TGTGCCAGTAGTATAGAGGGACTAGCTCAAGAGACCCAGTACTTC
CDR3: CASSIEGLAQETQYF

D: .
size: .
J: TRBJ1-1
V: TRBV3-1/TRBV3-2
DNA: TGTGCCAGCAGGAGTTACACTGAAGCTTTCTTT
CDR3: CASRSYTEAFF

D: TRBD1
size: .
J: TRBJ2-7
V: TRBV12-3/TRBV12-4
DNA: TGTGCCAGCAGCTTGGGACAGCCCTACGAGCAGTACTTC
CDR3: CASSLGQPYEQYF

D: TRBD1
size: .
J: TRBJ1-1
V: TRBV29-1
DNA: TGCAGCGGACAGGGGAGGGACACTGAAGCTTTCTTT
CDR3: CSGQGRDTEAFF

D: TRBD2
size: .
J: TRBJ2-2
V: TRBV19
DNA: TGTGCCAGTACAGGACTAGCGGGGTACACCGGGGAGCTGTTTTTT
CDR3: CASTGLAGYTGELFF

D: TRBD1
size: .
J: TRBJ1-4
V: TRBV3-1/TRBV3-2
DNA: TGTGCCAGCAGCTTTTCGGGACAGAATAATGAAAAACTGTTTTTT
CDR3: CASSFSGQNNEKLFF

D: .
size: .
J: TRBJ2-7
V: TRBV18
DNA: TGTGCCAGCTCACCAATTCAGGCCGAGCAGTACTTC
CDR3: CASSPIQAEQYF

D: .
size: .
J: TRBJ2-2
V: TRBV27
DNA: TGTGCCAGCTGGATTAATTTGGGCGAAGCGAACACCGGGGAGCTGTTTTTT
CDR3: CASWINLGEANTGELFF

D: .
size: .
J: TRBJ2-7
V: TRBV19
DNA: TGTGCCAGTAGTACCCGCCCCAGCTCCTACGAGCAGTACTTC
CDR3: CASSTRPSSYEQYF

D: .
size: .
J: TRBJ2-7
V: TRBV18
DNA: TGTGCCAGCTCGCGTAACGAGGACTACGAGCAGTACTTC
CDR3: CASSRNEDYEQYF

D: .
size: few
J: TRBJ1-1
V: TRBV7-6
DNA: TGTGCCAGCAGCTCAGGGGCCCCTGTAAGGAACACTGAAGCTTTCTTT
CDR3: CASSSGAPVRNTEAFF

D: .
size: .
J: TRBJ2-1
V: TRBV20-1
DNA: TGCAGTGCTAGATTCGAGGGTGAGCAGTTCTTC
CDR3: CSARFEGEQFF

D: .
size: .
J: TRBJ1-5
V: TRBV12-5
DNA: TGTGCTAGTGCCTACACACAGGGACATCAGCCCCAGCATTTT
CDR3: CASAYTQGHQPQHF

D: .
size: .
J: TRBJ2-3
V: TRBV5-1
DNA: TGCGCCAGCAGAGCCCCCTACAGGAGATATACGCAGTATTTT
CDR3: CASRAPYRRYTQYF

D: .
size: few
J: TRBJ2-2
V: TRBV9
DNA: TGTGCCAGCAGCGTAGACTGGACCGGGGAGCTGTTTTTT
CDR3: CASSVDWTGELFF

D: .
size: .
J: TRBJ2-2
V: TRBV5-1
DNA: TGCGCCAGCAGCCTAAGCGGTTATTCGAACACCGGGGAGCTGTTTTTT
CDR3: CASSLSGYSNTGELFF

D: TRBD1
size: .
J: TRBJ1-1
V: TRBV18
DNA: TGTGCCAGCTCATCACAGGGGGCGTACACTGAAGCTTTCTTT
CDR3: CASSSQGAYTEAFF

D: TRBD2
size: .
J: TRBJ2-7
V: TRBV5-1
DNA: TGCGCCAGCAGCCCGGGAGGACTAGCGGATTCCTACGAGCAGTACTTC
CDR3: CASSPGGLADSYEQYF

D: .
size: .
J: TRBJ2-7
V: TRBV6-1
DNA: TGTGCCAGCAGTGAACAGGGATACGAGCAGTACTTC
CDR3: CASSEQGYEQYF

D: .
size: .
J: TRBJ2-1
V: TRBV2
DNA: TGTGCCAGCACAGGGTTCAATGAGCAGTTCTTC
CDR3: CASTGFNEQFF

D: TRBD2
size: few
J: TRBJ2-1
V: TRBV4-1
DNA: TGCGCCAGCAGCCAAGATTCCAGCGGGACTATGAATGAGCAGTTCTTC
CDR3: CASSQDSSGTMNEQFF

D: TRBD1
size: few
J: TRBJ2-4
V: TRBV6-5
DNA: TGTGCCAGCTACAAAACGGGACAGGGAAAAAACATTCAGTACTTC
CDR3: CASYKTGQGKNIQYF

D: .
size: .
J: TRBJ2-2
V: TRBV19
DNA: TGTGCCAGTAGTATTCGACTAAAGGGGGCCGGGGAGCTGTTTTTT
CDR3: CASSIRLKGAGELFF

D: .
size: .
J: TRBJ1-2
V: TRBV7-2
DNA: TGTGCCAGCAGCCCTCGGACAGCCTCTAACTATGGCTACACCTTC
CDR3: CASSPRTASNYGYTF